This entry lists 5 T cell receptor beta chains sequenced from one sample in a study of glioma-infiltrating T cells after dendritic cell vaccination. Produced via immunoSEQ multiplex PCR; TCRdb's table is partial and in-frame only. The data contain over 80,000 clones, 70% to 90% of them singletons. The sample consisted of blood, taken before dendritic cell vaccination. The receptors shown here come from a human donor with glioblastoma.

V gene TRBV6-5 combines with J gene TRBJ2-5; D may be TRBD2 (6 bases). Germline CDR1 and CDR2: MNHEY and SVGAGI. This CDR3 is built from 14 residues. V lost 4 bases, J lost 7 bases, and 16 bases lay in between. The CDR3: CASSSSGLAGTQYF. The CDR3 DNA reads TGTGCCAGCAGTTCCAGCGGGTTGGCGGGGACCCAGTACTTC.

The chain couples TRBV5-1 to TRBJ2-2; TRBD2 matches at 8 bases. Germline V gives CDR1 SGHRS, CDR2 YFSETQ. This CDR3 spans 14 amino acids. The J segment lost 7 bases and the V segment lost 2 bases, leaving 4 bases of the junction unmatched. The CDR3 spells CASSLTSGGGELFF. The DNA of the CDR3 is TGCGCCAGCAGCTTAACTAGCGGTGGCGGGGAGCTGTTTTTT. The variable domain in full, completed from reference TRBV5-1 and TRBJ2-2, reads KAGVTQTPRYLIKTRGQQVTLSCSPISGHRSVSWYQQTPGQGLQFLFEYFSETQRNKGNFPGRFSGRQFSNSRSEMNVSTLELGDSALYLCASSLTSGGGELFFGEGSRLTVL.

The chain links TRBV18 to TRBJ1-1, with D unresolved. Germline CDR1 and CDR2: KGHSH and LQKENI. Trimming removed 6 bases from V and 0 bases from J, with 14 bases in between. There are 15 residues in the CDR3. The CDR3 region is CASSPRVSMNTEAFF. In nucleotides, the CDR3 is TGTGCCAGCTCCCCGCGGGTTTCAATGAACACTGAAGCTTTCTTT.

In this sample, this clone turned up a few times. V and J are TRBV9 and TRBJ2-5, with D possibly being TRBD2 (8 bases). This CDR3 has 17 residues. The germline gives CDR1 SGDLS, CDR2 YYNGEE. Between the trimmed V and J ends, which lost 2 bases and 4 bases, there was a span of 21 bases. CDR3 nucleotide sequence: TGTGCCAGCAGCGTCGGGGGGGGCAGGGGGATTGGAGAGACCCAGTACTTC. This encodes CASSVGGGRGIGETQYF.

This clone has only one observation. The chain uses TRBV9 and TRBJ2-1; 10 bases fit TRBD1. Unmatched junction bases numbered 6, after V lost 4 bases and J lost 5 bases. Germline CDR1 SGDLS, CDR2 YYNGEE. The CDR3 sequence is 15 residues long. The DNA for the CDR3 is TGTGCCAGCAGCTTCCGGGACAGGGGAAACAATGAGCAGTTCTTC. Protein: CASSFRDRGNNEQFF.